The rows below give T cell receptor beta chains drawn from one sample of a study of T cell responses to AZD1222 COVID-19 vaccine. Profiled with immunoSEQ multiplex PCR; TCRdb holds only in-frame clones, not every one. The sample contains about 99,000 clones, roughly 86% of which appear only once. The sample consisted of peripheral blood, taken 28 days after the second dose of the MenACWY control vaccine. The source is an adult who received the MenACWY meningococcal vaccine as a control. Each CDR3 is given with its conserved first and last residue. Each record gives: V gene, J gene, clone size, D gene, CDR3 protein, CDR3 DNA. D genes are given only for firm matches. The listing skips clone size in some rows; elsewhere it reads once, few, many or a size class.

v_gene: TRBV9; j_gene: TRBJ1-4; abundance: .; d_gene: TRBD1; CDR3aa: CASSPTPGQGYEKLFF; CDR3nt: TGTGCCAGCAGCCCAACCCCGGGACAGGGGTATGAAAAACTGTTTTTT
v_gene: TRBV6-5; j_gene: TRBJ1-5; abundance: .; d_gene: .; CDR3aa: CASRLGRYSNQPQHF; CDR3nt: TGTGCCAGCAGGCTCGGACGGTATAGCAATCAGCCCCAGCATTTT
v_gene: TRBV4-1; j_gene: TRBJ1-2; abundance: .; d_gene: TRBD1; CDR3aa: CASSQPGQGAFYGYTF; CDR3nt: TGCGCCAGCAGCCAACCCGGACAGGGGGCTTTTTATGGCTACACCTTC
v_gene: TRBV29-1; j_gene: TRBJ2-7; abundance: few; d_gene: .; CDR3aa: CSVATSVGYEQYF; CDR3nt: TGCAGCGTTGCAACCTCGGTCGGCTACGAGCAGTACTTC
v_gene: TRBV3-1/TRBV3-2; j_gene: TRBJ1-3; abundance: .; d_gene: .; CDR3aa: CASLSKGGNTIYF; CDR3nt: TGTGCCAGCTTATCCAAAGGGGGAAACACCATATATTTT
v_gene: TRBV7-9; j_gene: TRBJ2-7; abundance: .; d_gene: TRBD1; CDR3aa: CASSSDRGASLFQQYF; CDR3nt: TGTGCCAGCAGCTCGGACAGGGGCGCCTCCTTATTCCAGCAGTACTTC
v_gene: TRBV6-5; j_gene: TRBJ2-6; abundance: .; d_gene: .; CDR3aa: CASRATGAGANVLTF; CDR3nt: TGTGCCAGCAGGGCCACGGGGGCTGGGGCCAACGTCCTGACTTTC
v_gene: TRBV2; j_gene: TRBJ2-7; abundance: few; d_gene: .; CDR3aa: CASSDAAGLYEQYF; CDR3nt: TGTGCCAGCAGTGATGCGGCGGGTCTTTACGAGCAGTACTTC
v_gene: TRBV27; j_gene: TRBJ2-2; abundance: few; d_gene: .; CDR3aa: CASSLRSPRTTGELFF; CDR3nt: TGTGCCAGCAGTTTAAGGTCCCCCCGGACAACCGGGGAGCTGTTTTTT
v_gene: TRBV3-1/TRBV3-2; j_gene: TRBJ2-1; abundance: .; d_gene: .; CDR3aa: CASSQRLASYNEQFF; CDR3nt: TGTGCCAGCAGCCAGCGGCTAGCCTCCTACAATGAGCAGTTCTTC
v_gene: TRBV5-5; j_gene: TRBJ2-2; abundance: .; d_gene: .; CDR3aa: CASSLTVLNTGELFF; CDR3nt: TGTGCCAGCAGCTTGACGGTCCTGAACACCGGGGAGCTGTTTTTT
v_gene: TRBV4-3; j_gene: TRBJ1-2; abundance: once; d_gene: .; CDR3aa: CASSQDSGFNYGYTF; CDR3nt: TGCGCCAGCAGCCAAGATTCGGGTTTTAACTATGGCTACACCTTC
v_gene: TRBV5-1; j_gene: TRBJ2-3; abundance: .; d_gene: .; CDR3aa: CASSLRQVGTDTQYF; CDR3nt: TGCGCCAGCAGCCTAAGACAAGTGGGTACAGATACGCAGTATTTT
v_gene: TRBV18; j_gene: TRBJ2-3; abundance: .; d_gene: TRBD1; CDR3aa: CASSPPMTGGTDTQYF; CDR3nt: TGTGCCAGCTCACCACCGATGACAGGGGGCACAGATACGCAGTATTTT
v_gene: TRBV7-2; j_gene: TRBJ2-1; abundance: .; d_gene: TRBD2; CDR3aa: CASSLAGRGFDEQFF; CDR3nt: TGTGCCAGCAGCTTAGCCGGGCGGGGGTTCGATGAGCAGTTCTTC
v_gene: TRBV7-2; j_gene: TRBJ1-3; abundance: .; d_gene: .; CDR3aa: CASSPRTGSSGNTIYF; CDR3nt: TGTGCCAGCAGCCCGCGGACGGGCTCCTCTGGAAACACCATATATTTT
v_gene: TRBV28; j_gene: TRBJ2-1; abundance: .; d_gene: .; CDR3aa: CASSLSPLVSDEQFF; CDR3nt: TGTGCCAGCAGTTTATCCCCACTAGTTTCGGATGAGCAGTTCTTC
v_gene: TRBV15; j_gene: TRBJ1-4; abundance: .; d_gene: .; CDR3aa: CATSPGMGLRVEKLFF; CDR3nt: TGTGCCACCAGTCCAGGAATGGGTTTGCGTGTTGAAAAACTGTTTTTT
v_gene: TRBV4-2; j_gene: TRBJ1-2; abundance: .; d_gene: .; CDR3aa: CASSQDWDGNYGYTF; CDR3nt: TGTGCCAGCAGCCAAGATTGGGACGGGAACTATGGCTACACCTTC
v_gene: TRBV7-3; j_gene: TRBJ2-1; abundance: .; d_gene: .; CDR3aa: CASSLGRDYEQFF; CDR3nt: TGTGCCAGCAGCTTAGGCAGGGACTATGAGCAGTTCTTC
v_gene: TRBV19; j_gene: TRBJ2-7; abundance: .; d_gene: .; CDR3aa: CASTPRAGRYEQYF; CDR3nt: TGTGCCAGTACCCCCAGGGCAGGGCGCTACGAGCAGTACTTC
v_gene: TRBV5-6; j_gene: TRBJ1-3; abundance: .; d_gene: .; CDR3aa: CASSLDRAGNTIYF; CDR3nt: TGTGCCAGCAGCTTGGACAGGGCCGGAAACACCATATATTTT
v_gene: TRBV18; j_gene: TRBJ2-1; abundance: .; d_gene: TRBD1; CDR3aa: CASSRPGTVYNEQFF; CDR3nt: TGTGCCAGCTCCCGCCCCGGGACAGTATACAATGAGCAGTTCTTC
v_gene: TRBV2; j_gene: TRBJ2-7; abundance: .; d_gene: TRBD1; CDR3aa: CASRDRLSESYEQYF; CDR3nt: TGTGCCAGCAGGGACAGGCTTTCCGAATCCTACGAGCAGTACTTC
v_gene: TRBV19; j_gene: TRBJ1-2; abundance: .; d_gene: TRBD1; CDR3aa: CASSMTGTGVGIYGYTF; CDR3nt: TGTGCCAGTAGTATGACTGGGACAGGAGTTGGGATCTATGGCTACACCTTC
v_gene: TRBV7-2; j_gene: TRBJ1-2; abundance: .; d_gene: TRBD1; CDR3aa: CASSLFDRVNYGYTF; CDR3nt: TGTGCCAGCAGCTTATTTGACAGGGTAAACTATGGCTACACCTTC
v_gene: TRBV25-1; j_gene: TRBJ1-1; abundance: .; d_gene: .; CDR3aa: CASSEGENTEAFF; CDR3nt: TGTGCCAGCAGTGAAGGGGAGAACACTGAAGCTTTCTTT
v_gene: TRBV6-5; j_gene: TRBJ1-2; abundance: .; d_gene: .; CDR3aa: CASSYLERSGAYGYTF; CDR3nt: TGTGCCAGCAGTTACCTCGAGAGGTCGGGGGCTTATGGCTACACCTTC
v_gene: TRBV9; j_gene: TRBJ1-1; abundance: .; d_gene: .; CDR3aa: CASSVLIGQNAEAFF; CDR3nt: TGTGCCAGCAGCGTGTTAATTGGACAGAACGCTGAAGCTTTCTTT
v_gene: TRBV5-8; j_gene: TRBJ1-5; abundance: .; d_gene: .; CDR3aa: CASRNRVNQPQHF; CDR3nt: TGTGCCAGCAGGAACAGGGTAAATCAGCCCCAGCATTTT
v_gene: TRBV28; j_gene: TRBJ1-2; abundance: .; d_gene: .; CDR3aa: CASSPWGTQAGGYGYTF; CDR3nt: TGTGCCAGCAGCCCTTGGGGGACCCAAGCCGGTGGCTATGGCTACACCTTC
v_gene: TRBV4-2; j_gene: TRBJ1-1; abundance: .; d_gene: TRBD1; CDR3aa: CASKAQGDHTEAFF; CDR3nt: TGTGCCAGCAAGGCCCAGGGGGATCACACTGAAGCTTTCTTT
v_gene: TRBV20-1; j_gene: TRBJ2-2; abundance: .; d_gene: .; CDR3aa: CSASRASNTGELFF; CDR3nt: TGCAGTGCTAGTCGGGCATCGAACACCGGGGAGCTGTTTTTT
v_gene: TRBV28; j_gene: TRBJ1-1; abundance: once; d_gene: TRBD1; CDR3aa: CASSLSRGSEAFF; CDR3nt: TGTGCCAGCAGTTTAAGCAGGGGGTCTGAAGCTTTCTTT
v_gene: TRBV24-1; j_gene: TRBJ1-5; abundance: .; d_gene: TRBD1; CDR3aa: CATSDLPDRGNQPQHF; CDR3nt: TGTGCCACCAGTGATTTGCCAGACAGGGGGAATCAGCCCCAGCATTTT
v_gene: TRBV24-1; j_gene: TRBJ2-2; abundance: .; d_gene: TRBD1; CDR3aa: CATSDLQGTESTGELFF; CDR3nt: TGTGCCACCAGTGATTTGCAGGGGACAGAATCCACCGGGGAGCTGTTTTTT
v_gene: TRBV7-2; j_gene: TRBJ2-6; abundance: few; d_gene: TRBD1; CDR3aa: CASSPDRGRGYSGANVLTF; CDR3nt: TGTGCCAGCAGCCCAGACAGGGGGCGAGGGTACTCTGGGGCCAACGTCCTGACTTTC
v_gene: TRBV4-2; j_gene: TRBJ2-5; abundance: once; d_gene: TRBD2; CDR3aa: CASSQPPSGDGETQYF; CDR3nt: TGTGCCAGCAGCCAGCCACCTAGCGGGGACGGAGAGACCCAGTACTTC
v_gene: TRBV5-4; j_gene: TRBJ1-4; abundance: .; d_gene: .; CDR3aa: CASSRDLNEKLFF; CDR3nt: TGTGCCAGCAGCAGGGACCTTAATGAAAAACTGTTTTTT
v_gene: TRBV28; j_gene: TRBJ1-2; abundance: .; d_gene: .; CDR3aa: CASSSTQGKGYTF; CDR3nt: TGTGCCAGCAGTTCGACGCAGGGAAAAGGCTACACCTTC
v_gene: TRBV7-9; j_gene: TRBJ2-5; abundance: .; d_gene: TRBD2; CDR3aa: CASTVAYVSRRGAETQYF; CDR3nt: TGTGCCAGCACCGTTGCCTATGTATCTCGGCGGGGGGCAGAGACCCAGTACTTC
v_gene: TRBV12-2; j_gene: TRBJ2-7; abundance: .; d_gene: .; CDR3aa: CASRVGAHALRGAHYEQYF; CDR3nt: TGTGCAAGTCGCGTAGGGGCCCACGCCTTGAGGGGGGCCCACTACGAGCAGTACTTC
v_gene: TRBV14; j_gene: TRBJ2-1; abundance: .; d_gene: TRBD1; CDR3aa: CASSQPGTGLNEQFF; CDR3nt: TGTGCCAGCAGCCAACCCGGGACAGGGTTGAATGAGCAGTTCTTC
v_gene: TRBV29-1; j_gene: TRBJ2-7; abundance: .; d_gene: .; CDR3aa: CSVVQDGAYEQYF; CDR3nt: TGCAGCGTTGTTCAGGACGGGGCCTACGAGCAGTACTTC
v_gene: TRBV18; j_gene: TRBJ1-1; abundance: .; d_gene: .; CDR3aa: CASSPQGGRTEAFF; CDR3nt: TGTGCCAGCTCACCCCAAGGGGGACGGACTGAAGCTTTCTTT
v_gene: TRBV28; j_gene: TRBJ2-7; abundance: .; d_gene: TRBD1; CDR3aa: CASSPQGQSLSYEQYF; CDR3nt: TGTGCCAGCAGTCCCCAGGGACAGAGTCTCTCCTACGAGCAGTACTTC
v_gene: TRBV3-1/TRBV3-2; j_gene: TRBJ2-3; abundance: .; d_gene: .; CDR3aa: CASSQVAPGTDTQYF; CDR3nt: TGTGCCAGCAGCCAAGTTGCACCGGGGACAGATACGCAGTATTTT
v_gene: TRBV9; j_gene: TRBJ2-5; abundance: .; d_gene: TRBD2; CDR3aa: CASSVPSGGETQYF; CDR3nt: TGTGCCAGCAGCGTCCCCAGCGGGGGAGAGACCCAGTACTTC
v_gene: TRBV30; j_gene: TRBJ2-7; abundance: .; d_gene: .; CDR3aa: CAWSLSGLTYEQYF; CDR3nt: TGTGCCTGGAGTCTAAGCGGGTTAACCTACGAGCAGTACTTC
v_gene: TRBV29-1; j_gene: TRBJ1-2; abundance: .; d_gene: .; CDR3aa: CSVNAYRAGDYGYTF; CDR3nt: TGCAGCGTCAACGCCTACAGGGCAGGAGACTATGGCTACACCTTC